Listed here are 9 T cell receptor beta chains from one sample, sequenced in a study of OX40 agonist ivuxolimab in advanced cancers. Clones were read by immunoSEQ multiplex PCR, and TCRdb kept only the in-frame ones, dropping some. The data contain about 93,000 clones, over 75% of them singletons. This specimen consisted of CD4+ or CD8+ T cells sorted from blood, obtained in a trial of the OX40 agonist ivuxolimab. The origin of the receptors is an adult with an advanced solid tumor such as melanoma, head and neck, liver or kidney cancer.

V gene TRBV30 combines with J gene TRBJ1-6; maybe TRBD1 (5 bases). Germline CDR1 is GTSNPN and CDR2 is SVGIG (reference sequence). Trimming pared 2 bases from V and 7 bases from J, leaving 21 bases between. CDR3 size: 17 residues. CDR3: CAWSQVVGRRFNSPLHF. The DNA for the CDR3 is TGTGCCTGGAGTCAAGTGGTGGGACGACGATTCAATTCACCCCTCCACTTT.

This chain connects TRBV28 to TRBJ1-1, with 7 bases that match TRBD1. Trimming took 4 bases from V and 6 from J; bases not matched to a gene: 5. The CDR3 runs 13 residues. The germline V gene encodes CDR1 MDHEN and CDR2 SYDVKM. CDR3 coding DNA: TGTGCCAGCAGTTCAAATCAGGGGGCTGAAGCTTTCTTT. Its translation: CASSSNQGAEAFF.

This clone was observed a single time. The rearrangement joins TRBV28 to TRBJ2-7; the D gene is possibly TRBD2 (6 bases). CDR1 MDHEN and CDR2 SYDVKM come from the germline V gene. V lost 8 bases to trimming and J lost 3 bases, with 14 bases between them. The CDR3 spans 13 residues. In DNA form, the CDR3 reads TGTGCCAGCGGGAGGCGGACTAACTACGAGCAGTACTTC. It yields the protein CASGRRTNYEQYF.

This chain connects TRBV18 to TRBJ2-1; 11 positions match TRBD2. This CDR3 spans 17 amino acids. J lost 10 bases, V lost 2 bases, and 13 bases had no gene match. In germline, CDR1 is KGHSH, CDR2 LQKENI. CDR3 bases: TGTGCCAGCTCACCAAGGTTAACTAGCGGGAGCGGTGGCGAGCAGTTCTTC. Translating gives CASSPRLTSGSGGEQFF.

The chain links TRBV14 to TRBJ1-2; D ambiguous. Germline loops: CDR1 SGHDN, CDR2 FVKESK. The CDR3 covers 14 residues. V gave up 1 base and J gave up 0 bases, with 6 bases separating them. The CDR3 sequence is CASSQVTANYGYTF. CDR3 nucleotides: TGTGCCAGCAGCCAAGTCACGGCTAACTATGGCTACACCTTC.

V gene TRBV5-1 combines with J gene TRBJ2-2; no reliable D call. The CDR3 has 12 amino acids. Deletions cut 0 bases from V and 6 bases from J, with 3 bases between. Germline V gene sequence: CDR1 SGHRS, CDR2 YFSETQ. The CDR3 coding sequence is TGCGCCAGCAGCTTGGGGGCCGGGGAGCTGTTTTTT. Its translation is CASSLGAGELFF.

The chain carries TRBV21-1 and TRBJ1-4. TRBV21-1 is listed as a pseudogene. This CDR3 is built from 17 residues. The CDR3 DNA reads TGTGCCAGGGGACCGGGGCAGACTTTTGACCACGTTGAAAAACTGTTTTTT. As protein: CARGPGQTFDHVEKLFF.

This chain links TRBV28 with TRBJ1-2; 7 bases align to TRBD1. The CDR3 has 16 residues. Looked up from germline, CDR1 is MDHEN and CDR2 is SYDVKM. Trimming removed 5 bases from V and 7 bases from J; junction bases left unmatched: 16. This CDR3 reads CASSVTLNRGRVGYTF. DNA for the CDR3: TGTGCCAGCAGTGTGACCCTAAACAGGGGTAGGGTTGGCTACACCTTC.

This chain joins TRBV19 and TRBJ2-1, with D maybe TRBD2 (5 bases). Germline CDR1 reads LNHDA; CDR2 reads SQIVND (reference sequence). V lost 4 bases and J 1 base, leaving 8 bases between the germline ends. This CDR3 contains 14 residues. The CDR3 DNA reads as TGTGCCAGTAGTACGACGGGATCCTACAATGAGCAGTTCTTC. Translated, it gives CASSTTGSYNEQFF.